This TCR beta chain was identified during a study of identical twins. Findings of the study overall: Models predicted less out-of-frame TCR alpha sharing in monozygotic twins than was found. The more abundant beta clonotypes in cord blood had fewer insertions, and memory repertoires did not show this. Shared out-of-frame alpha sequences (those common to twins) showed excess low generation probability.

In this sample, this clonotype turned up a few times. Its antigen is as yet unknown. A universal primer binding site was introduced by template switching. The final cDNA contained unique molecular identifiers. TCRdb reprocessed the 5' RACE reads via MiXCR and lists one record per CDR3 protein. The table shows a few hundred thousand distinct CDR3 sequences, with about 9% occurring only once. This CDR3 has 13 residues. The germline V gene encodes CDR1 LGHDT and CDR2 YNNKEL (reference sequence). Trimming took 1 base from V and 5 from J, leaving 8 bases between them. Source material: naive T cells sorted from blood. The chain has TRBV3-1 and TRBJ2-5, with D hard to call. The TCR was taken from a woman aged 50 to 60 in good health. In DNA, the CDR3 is TGTGCCAGCAGCCAAGTCAGTTCGGAGACCCAGTACTTC. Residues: CASSQVSSETQYF.